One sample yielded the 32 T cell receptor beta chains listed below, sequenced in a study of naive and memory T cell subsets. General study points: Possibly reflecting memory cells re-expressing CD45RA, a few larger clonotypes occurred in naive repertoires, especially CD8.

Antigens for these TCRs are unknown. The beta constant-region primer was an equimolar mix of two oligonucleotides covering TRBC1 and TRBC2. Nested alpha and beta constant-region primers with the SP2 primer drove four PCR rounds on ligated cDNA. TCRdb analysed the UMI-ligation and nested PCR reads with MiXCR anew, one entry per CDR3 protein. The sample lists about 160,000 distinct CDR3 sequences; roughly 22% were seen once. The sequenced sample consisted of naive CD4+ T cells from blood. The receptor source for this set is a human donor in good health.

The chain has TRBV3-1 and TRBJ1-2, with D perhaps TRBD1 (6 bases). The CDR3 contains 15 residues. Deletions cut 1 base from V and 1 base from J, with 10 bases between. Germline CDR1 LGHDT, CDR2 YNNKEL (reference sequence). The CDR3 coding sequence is TGTGCCAGCAGCCAAGGCCGACAGGTTAACTATGGCTACACCTTC. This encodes CASSQGRQVNYGYTF.

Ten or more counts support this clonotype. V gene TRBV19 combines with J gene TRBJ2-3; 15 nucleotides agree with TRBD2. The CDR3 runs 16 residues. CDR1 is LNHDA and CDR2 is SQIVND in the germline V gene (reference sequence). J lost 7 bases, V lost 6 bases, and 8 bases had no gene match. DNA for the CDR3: TGTGCCAGTAGGCCCCCCGGGACTAGCGGGAGGTATACGCAGTATTTT. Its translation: CASRPPGTSGRYTQYF.

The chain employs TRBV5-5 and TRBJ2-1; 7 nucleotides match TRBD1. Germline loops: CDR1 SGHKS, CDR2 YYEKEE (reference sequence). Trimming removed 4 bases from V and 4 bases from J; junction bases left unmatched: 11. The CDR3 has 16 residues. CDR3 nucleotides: TGTGCCAGCAGCCGCGTACAGGGGATTGGTTACAATGAGCAGTTCTTC. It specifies CASSRVQGIGYNEQFF.

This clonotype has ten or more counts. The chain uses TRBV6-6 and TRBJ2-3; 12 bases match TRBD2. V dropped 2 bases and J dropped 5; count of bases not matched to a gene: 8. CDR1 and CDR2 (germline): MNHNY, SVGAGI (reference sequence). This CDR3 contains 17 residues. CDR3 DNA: TGTGCCAGCAGTTACACGATGGGACTAGCGGGCAGAGATACGCAGTATTTT. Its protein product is CASSYTMGLAGRDTQYF.

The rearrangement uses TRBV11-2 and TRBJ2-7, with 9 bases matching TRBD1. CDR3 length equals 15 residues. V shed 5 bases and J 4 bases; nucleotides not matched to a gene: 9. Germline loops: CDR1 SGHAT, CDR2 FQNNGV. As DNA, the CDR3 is TGTGCCAGCAGCCCGGGACAGGGATATCGATACGAGCAGTACTTC. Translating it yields CASSPGQGYRYEQYF.

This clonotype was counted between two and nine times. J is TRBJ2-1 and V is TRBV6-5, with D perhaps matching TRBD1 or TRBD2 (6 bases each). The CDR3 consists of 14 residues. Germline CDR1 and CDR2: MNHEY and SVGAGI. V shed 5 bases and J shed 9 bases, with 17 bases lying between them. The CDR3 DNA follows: TGTGCCAGCAGTCCCATAGGGGGGAGCATTGAGCAGTTCTTC. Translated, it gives CASSPIGGSIEQFF.

The CDR3 DNA sequence: TGTGCCACCAGCACGCCACTCCTAGCGGGGGCCACAGATACGCAGTATTTT. Encoded protein: CATSTPLLAGATDTQYF. The V call is TRBV15, the J call TRBJ2-3; 10 bases agree with TRBD2. The CDR3 contains 17 residues. Germline V gene sequence: CDR1 LNHNV, CDR2 YYDKDF (reference sequence). Trimming removed 4 bases from V and 2 bases from J; junction bases left unmatched: 9.

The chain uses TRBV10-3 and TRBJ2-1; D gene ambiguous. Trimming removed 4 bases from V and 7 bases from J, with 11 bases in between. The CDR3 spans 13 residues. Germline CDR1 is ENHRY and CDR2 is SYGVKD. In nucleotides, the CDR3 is TGTGCCATCAGTGCAAGGGCGGAGAATGAGCAGTTCTTC. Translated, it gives CAISARAENEQFF.

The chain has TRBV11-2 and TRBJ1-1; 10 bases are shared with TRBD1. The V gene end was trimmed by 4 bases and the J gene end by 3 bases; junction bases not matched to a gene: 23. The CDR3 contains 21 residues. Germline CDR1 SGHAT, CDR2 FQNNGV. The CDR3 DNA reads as TGTGCCAGCAGCTCACGAACGGGACAGGGGACCGTTTGGCCTAGGGACACTGAAGCTTTCTTT. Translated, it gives CASSSRTGQGTVWPRDTEAFF.

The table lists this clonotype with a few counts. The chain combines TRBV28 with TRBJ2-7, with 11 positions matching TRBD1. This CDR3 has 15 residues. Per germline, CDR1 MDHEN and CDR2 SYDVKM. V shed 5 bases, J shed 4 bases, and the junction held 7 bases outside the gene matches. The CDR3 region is CASSPSGTGGYEQYF. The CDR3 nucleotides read TGTGCCAGCAGTCCCTCCGGGACAGGGGGTTACGAGCAGTACTTC.

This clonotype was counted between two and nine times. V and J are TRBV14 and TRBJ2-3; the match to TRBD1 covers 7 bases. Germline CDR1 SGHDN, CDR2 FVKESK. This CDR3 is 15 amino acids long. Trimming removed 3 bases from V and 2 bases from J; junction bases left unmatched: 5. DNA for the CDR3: TGTGCCAGCAGCCAGGAAGGGGGCCTCACAGATACGCAGTATTTT. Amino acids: CASSQEGGLTDTQYF.

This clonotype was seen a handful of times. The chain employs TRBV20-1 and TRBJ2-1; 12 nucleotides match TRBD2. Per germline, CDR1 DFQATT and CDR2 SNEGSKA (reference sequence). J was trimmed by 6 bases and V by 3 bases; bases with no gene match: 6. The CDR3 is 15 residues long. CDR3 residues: CSASNLAGGPNEQFF. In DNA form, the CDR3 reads TGCAGTGCTAGTAATCTAGCGGGAGGGCCCAATGAGCAGTTCTTC.

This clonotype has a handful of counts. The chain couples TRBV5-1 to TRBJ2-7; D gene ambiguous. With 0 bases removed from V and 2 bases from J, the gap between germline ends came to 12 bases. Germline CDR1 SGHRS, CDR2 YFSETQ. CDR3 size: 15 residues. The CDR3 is CASSLDGQSPYEQYF. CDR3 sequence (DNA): TGCGCCAGCAGCTTGGATGGTCAGTCTCCCTACGAGCAGTACTTC.

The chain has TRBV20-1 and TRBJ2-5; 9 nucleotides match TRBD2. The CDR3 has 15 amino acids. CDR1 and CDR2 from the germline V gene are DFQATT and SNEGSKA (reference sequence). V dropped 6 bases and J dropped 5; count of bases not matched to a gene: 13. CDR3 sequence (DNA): TGCAGTGCAACACCCTTAGCGGGAGACCTGGAGACCCAGTACTTC. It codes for CSATPLAGDLETQYF.

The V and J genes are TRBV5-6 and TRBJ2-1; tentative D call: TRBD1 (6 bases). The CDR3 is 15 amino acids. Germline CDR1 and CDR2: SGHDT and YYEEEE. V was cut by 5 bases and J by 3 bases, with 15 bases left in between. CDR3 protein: CASRSGVRVYNEQFF. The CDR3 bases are TGTGCCAGCAGGTCAGGGGTTCGGGTCTACAATGAGCAGTTCTTC.

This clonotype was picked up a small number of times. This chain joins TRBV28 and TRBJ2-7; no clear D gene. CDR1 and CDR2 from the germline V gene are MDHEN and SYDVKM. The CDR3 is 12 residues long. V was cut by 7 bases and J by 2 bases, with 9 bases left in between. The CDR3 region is CASTRIPYEQYF. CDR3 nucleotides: TGTGCCAGCACTCGGATCCCCTACGAGCAGTACTTC.

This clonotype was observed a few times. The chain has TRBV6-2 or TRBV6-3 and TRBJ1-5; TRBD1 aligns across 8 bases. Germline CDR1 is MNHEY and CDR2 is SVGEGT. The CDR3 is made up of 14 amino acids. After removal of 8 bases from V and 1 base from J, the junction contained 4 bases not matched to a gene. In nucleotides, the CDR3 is TGTGCCAGCGGAGACAGGGGAAGCAATCAGCCCCAGCATTTT. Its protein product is CASGDRGSNQPQHF.

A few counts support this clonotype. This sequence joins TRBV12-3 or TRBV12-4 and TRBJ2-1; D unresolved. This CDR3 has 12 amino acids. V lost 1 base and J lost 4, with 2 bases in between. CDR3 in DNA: TGTGCCAGCAGTTTAGATTACAATGAGCAGTTCTTC. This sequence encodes CASSLDYNEQFF.

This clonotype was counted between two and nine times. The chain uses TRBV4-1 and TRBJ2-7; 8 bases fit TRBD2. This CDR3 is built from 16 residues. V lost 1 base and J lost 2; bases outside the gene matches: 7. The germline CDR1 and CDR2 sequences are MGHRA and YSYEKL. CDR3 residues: CASSQAGGIYPYEQYF. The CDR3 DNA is TGCGCCAGCAGCCAAGCGGGAGGGATCTACCCCTACGAGCAGTACTTC.

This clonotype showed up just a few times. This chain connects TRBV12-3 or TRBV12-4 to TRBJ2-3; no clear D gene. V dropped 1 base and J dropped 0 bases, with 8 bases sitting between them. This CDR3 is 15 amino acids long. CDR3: CASSLDTGSTDTQYF. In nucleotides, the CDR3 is TGTGCCAGCAGTTTAGATACTGGTAGCACAGATACGCAGTATTTT.

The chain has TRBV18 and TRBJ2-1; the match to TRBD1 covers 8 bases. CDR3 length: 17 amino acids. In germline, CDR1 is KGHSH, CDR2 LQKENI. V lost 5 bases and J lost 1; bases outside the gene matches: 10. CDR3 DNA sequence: TGTGCCAGCTCATTTCGGACAGGGAGAATGTCCTACAATGAGCAGTTCTTC. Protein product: CASSFRTGRMSYNEQFF.

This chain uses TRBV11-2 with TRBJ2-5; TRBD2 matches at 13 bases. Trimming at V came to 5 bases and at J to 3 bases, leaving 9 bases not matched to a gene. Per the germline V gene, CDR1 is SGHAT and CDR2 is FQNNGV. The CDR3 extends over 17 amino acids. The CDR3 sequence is CASSTRTSGRREETQYF. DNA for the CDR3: TGTGCCAGCAGCACCCGGACTAGCGGGAGACGTGAAGAGACCCAGTACTTC.

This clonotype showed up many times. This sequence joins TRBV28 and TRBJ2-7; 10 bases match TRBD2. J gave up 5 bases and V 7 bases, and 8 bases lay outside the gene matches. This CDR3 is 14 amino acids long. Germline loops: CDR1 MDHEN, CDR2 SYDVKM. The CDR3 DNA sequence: TGTGCCAGCACCCCTAGCGGGAGAGAAGACGAGCAGTACTTC. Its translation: CASTPSGREDEQYF.

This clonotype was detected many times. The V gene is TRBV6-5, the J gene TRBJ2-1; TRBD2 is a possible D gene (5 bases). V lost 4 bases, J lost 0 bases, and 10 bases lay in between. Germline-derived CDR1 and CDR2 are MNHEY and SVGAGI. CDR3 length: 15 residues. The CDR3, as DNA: TGTGCCAGCAGTTCGAGCCGGGACTCCTACAATGAGCAGTTCTTC. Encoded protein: CASSSSRDSYNEQFF.

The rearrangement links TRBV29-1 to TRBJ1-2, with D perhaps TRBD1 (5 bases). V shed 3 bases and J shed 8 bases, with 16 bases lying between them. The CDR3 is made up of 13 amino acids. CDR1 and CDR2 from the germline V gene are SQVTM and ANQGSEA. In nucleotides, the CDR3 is TGCAGCGTTGACGTCGGGACGCGGAACGGCTACACCTTC. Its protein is CSVDVGTRNGYTF.

This CDR3 is CATSELIGNEQFF. In nucleotides, the CDR3 is TGTGCCACCAGTGAGCTGATTGGAAATGAGCAGTTCTTC. The chain carries TRBV24-1 and TRBJ2-1; D unclear. Germline V lookup: CDR1 KGHDR, CDR2 SFDVKD. Deletions cut 4 bases from V and 7 bases from J, with 10 bases between. This CDR3 region has 13 residues.

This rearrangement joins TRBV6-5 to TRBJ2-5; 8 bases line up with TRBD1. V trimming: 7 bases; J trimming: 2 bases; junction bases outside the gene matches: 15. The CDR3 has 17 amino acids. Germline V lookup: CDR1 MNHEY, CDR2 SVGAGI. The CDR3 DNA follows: TGTGCCAGCACCAACCTCGGACAGGGCGGACGGCAAGAGACCCAGTACTTC. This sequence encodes CASTNLGQGGRQETQYF.

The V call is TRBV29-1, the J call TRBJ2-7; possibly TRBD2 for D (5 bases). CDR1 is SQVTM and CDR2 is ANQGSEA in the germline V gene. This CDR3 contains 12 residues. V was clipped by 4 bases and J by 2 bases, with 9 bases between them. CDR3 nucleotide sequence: TGCAGCGTTGGAGGGAACACCTACGAGCAGTACTTC. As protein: CSVGGNTYEQYF.

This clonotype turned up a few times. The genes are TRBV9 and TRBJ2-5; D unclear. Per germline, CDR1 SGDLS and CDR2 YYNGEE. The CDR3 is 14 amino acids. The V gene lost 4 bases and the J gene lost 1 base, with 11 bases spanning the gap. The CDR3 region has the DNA TGTGCCAGCAGCCCCGACCCGCGCCAAGAGACCCAGTACTTC. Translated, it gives CASSPDPRQETQYF.

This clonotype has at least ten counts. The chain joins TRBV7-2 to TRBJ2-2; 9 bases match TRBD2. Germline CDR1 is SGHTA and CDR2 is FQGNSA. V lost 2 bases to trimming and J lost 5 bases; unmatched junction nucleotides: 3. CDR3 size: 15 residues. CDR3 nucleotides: TGTGCCAGCAGCTTACAGAGCGGGGGGACCGGGGAGCTGTTTTTT. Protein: CASSLQSGGTGELFF.

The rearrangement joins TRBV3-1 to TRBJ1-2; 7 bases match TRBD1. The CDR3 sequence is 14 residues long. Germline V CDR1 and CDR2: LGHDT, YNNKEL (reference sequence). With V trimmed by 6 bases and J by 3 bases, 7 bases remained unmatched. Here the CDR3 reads CASSRQGSDYGYTF. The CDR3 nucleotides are TGTGCCAGCAGTCGACAGGGAAGTGACTATGGCTACACCTTC.

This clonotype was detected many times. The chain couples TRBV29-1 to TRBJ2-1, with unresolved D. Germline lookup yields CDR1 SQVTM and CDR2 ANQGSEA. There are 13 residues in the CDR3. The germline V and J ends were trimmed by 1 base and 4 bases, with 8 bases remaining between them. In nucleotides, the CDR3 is TGCAGCGTTGAAGTTAGGGCATACAATGAGCAGTTCTTC. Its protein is CSVEVRAYNEQFF.